These T cell receptor beta chains were read from a single sample in a study of CD8 T cells in ankylosing spondylitis. In TCRdb, the 5' RACE reads were re-called with MiXCR into one record per CDR3 protein. Counted here are about 340,000 distinct CDR3 sequences, 8% occurring once; the ten biggest clones make up 13% to 15%. The source material was blood, either unsorted or a sorted T cell fraction (not recorded which). These receptors originate from a male donor with ankylosing spondylitis. The CDR3 runs from the conserved cysteine through the conserved F or W. Fields, in order: CDR3 protein, CDR3 DNA, clone size, D gene, V gene, J gene. D genes are given only for firm matches. Size tells how often a clone was seen (once, few, many) or the class of an expanded clone, and some rows leave it out.

CDR3aa: CASSLATANTEAFF; CDR3nt: TGCGCCAGCAGCTTGGCCACAGCGAACACTGAAGCTTTCTTT; abundance: many; d_gene: .; v_gene: TRBV5-1; j_gene: TRBJ1-1
CDR3aa: CASSLTVGLAQNLISTDTQYF; CDR3nt: TGTGCCAGCAGCCTCACTGTGGGACTAGCGCAAAATTTGATTAGCACAGATACGCAGTATTTT; abundance: few; d_gene: TRBD2; v_gene: TRBV6-2/TRBV6-3; j_gene: TRBJ2-3
CDR3aa: CASRLHRAGDTQYF; CDR3nt: TGCGCCAGCAGACTACACCGGGCGGGAGATACGCAGTATTTT; abundance: few; d_gene: .; v_gene: TRBV10-2; j_gene: TRBJ2-3
CDR3aa: CASTDSRNTGELFF; CDR3nt: TGCGCCAGCACCGACAGCCGGAACACCGGGGAGCTGTTTTTT; abundance: few; d_gene: .; v_gene: TRBV5-1; j_gene: TRBJ2-2
CDR3aa: CASSFRGDLYNEQFF; CDR3nt: TGTGCCAGCAGCTTCAGGGGAGATCTTTACAATGAGCAGTTCTTC; abundance: many; d_gene: .; v_gene: TRBV5-5; j_gene: TRBJ2-1
CDR3aa: CASSLGRESGEQFF; CDR3nt: TGTGCCAGCAGTTTGGGGCGGGAGTCCGGTGAGCAGTTCTTC; abundance: .; d_gene: TRBD2; v_gene: TRBV12-3/TRBV12-4; j_gene: TRBJ2-1
CDR3aa: CASSSGTGTGANVLTF; CDR3nt: TGTGCCAGCAGCTCTGGGACAGGGACTGGGGCCAACGTCCTGACTTTC; abundance: few; d_gene: TRBD1; v_gene: TRBV6-2/TRBV6-3; j_gene: TRBJ2-6
CDR3aa: CASSDRVWNTEAFF; CDR3nt: TGCGCCAGCAGCGACAGGGTATGGAACACTGAAGCTTTCTTT; abundance: .; d_gene: TRBD1; v_gene: TRBV5-1; j_gene: TRBJ1-1
CDR3aa: CASSLQGGGYEQYF; CDR3nt: TGTGCCAGCAGTCTCCAGGGGGGTGGGTACGAGCAGTACTTC; abundance: many; d_gene: .; v_gene: TRBV25-1; j_gene: TRBJ2-7
CDR3aa: CASSLDLDSGKGTDTQYF; CDR3nt: TGTGCCAGCAGCTTAGATCTCGATAGCGGGAAAGGCACAGATACGCAGTATTTT; abundance: few; d_gene: TRBD2; v_gene: TRBV7-6; j_gene: TRBJ2-3
CDR3aa: CASSLDWGVPYNEQFF; CDR3nt: TGTGCCAGCAGCTTGGATTGGGGAGTACCCTACAATGAGCAGTTCTTC; abundance: few; d_gene: .; v_gene: TRBV5-6; j_gene: TRBJ2-1
CDR3aa: CASSPGQGDRQYF; CDR3nt: TGCGCCAGCAGCCCTGGACAGGGGGACAGGCAGTACTTC; abundance: many; d_gene: TRBD1; v_gene: TRBV5-1; j_gene: TRBJ2-7
CDR3aa: CASSLVGLAGGRRNEQFF; CDR3nt: TGTGCCAGCAGCTTGGTAGGACTAGCGGGAGGGCGAAGAAATGAGCAGTTCTTC; abundance: .; d_gene: TRBD2; v_gene: TRBV5-6; j_gene: TRBJ2-1
CDR3aa: CASSEKRESQETQYF; CDR3nt: TGTGCCAGCAGTGAAAAGCGGGAGAGCCAAGAGACCCAGTACTTC; abundance: .; d_gene: TRBD2; v_gene: TRBV2; j_gene: TRBJ2-5
CDR3aa: CASSLGASGANTGELFF; CDR3nt: TGCGCCAGCAGCTTGGGGGCTAGCGGAGCGAACACCGGGGAGCTGTTTTTT; abundance: few; d_gene: TRBD2; v_gene: TRBV5-1; j_gene: TRBJ2-2
CDR3aa: CASRLNTEAFF; CDR3nt: TGCGCCAGCAGATTGAACACTGAAGCTTTCTTT; abundance: many; d_gene: .; v_gene: TRBV5-1; j_gene: TRBJ1-1
CDR3aa: CSARDTASPVYEQYF; CDR3nt: TGCAGTGCTAGAGACACGGCTAGTCCTGTCTACGAGCAGTACTTC; abundance: few; d_gene: .; v_gene: TRBV20-1; j_gene: TRBJ2-7
CDR3aa: CASSPGLASGTYNEQFF; CDR3nt: TGTGCCAGCTCACCAGGCTTGGCTAGCGGGACTTACAATGAGCAGTTCTTC; abundance: many; d_gene: TRBD2; v_gene: TRBV18; j_gene: TRBJ2-1
CDR3aa: CSARDQGRSTDTQYF; CDR3nt: TGCAGTGCTAGAGACCAGGGCCGAAGCACAGATACGCAGTATTTT; abundance: few; d_gene: .; v_gene: TRBV20-1; j_gene: TRBJ2-3
CDR3aa: CASSLGTSGSLTGELFF; CDR3nt: TGTGCCAGCAGTCTTGGCACTAGCGGGAGTTTAACCGGGGAGCTGTTTTTT; abundance: few; d_gene: TRBD2; v_gene: TRBV12-3/TRBV12-4; j_gene: TRBJ2-2
CDR3aa: CASSVVGDITGEQYF; CDR3nt: TGTGCCAGCAGCGTAGTGGGGGATATCACGGGCGAGCAGTACTTC; abundance: many; d_gene: .; v_gene: TRBV9; j_gene: TRBJ2-7
CDR3aa: CASSRVAGGETGETQYF; CDR3nt: TGTGCCAGTAGTCGGGTAGCGGGAGGAGAAACTGGAGAGACCCAGTACTTC; abundance: many; d_gene: TRBD2; v_gene: TRBV19; j_gene: TRBJ2-5
CDR3aa: CASSDAGGGYNEQFF; CDR3nt: TGTGCCAGCAGTGATGCGGGAGGGGGATACAATGAGCAGTTCTTC; abundance: .; d_gene: TRBD2; v_gene: TRBV2; j_gene: TRBJ2-1
CDR3aa: CASSPPGALEQYF; CDR3nt: TGTGCCAGCAGTCCCCCGGGGGCACTCGAGCAGTACTTC; abundance: .; d_gene: .; v_gene: TRBV12-3/TRBV12-4; j_gene: TRBJ2-7
CDR3aa: CASSTDWGPGGNTGELFF; CDR3nt: TGTGCCAGCAGCACTGACTGGGGCCCGGGGGGGAACACCGGGGAGCTGTTTTTT; abundance: many; d_gene: TRBD2; v_gene: TRBV11-2; j_gene: TRBJ2-2
CDR3aa: CASSGLGQSSYNEQFF; CDR3nt: TGTGCCAGCAGCGGACTGGGGCAAAGCTCCTACAATGAGCAGTTCTTC; abundance: many; d_gene: .; v_gene: TRBV28; j_gene: TRBJ2-1
CDR3aa: CASSLWGTDEQFF; CDR3nt: TGTGCCAGCAGTTTATGGGGGACTGATGAGCAGTTCTTC; abundance: many; d_gene: .; v_gene: TRBV12-3/TRBV12-4; j_gene: TRBJ2-1
CDR3aa: CASTSSAHNEQFF; CDR3nt: TGTGCCAGCACCTCTAGCGCCCACAATGAGCAGTTCTTC; abundance: .; d_gene: .; v_gene: TRBV3-1; j_gene: TRBJ2-1
CDR3aa: CSARRGQLYEQYF; CDR3nt: TGCAGTGCGCGAAGGGGACAGCTCTACGAGCAGTACTTC; abundance: .; d_gene: TRBD1; v_gene: TRBV20-1; j_gene: TRBJ2-7
CDR3aa: CASSPTAGTQYEQYF; CDR3nt: TGCGCCAGCAGCCCGACCGCCGGGACACAGTACGAGCAGTACTTC; abundance: .; d_gene: .; v_gene: TRBV5-1; j_gene: TRBJ2-7
CDR3aa: CASSQSEGQGGTPGSCFF; CDR3nt: .; abundance: few; d_gene: .; v_gene: TRBV23-1; j_gene: TRBJ2-2
CDR3aa: CASSPRTGPHNEQFF; CDR3nt: TGTGCCAGCAGCCCCCGGACAGGGCCCCACAATGAGCAGTTCTTC; abundance: .; d_gene: TRBD1; v_gene: TRBV5-4; j_gene: TRBJ2-1
CDR3aa: CAYSPDGTETGELFF; CDR3nt: TGTGCCTACTCACCGGACGGGACAGAGACCGGGGAGCTGTTTTTT; abundance: .; d_gene: TRBD1; v_gene: TRBV2; j_gene: TRBJ2-2